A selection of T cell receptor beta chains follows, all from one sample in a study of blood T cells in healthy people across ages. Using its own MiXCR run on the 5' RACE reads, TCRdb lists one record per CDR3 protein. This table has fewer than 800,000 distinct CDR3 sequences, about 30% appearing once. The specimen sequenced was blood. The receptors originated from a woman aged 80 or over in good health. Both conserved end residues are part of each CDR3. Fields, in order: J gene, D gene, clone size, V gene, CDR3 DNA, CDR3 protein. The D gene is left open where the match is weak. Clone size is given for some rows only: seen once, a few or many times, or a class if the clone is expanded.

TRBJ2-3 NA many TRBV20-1 TGCAGTGAACGCGGGTTTGGCACAGATACGCAGTATTTT CSERGFGTDTQYF
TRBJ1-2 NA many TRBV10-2 TGCGCCAGCAGTGAGCGGCAGGGTTGGGGATCTAACTATGGCTACACCTTC CASSERQGWGSNYGYTF
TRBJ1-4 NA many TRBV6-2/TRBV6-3 TGTGCCAGCAGTTACGCCACGCATGCAACTAATGAAAAACTGTTTTTT CASSYATHATNEKLFF
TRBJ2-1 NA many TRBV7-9 TGTGCCAGCAGCTCTAAAAACTCCTACAATGAGCAGTTCTTC CASSSKNSYNEQFF
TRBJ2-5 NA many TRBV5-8 TGTGCCAGCAGCTTAAATGCTCAAGAGACCCAGTACTTC CASSLNAQETQYF
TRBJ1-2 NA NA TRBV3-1 TGTGCCAGCAGCCAGGATGGTCCCCACAGGTACACTGACCTGCGCTATGGCTACACCTTC CASSQDGPHRYTDLRYGYTF
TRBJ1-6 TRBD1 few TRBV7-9 TGTGCCAGCAGCTGGACAGGGGCTCGCAATTCACCCCTCCACTTT CASSWTGARNSPLHF
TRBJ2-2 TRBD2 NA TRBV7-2 TGTGCCAGCAGCCCGGGCCGACTAGCGGGGGCCTTGAACACCGGGGAGCTGTTTTTT CASSPGRLAGALNTGELFF
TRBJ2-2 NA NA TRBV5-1 TGCGCCAGCAGCGCCGGGACTCCCGCCGGGGAGCTGTTTTTT CASSAGTPAGELFF
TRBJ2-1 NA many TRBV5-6 TGTGCCAGCAGCTTCGACTACTACGGCGATGAGCAGTTCTTC CASSFDYYGDEQFF
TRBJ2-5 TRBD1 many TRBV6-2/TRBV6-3 TGTGCCAGCAGTTACAAGATAGGGACAGGGGACGCAGAGACCCAGTACTTC CASSYKIGTGDAETQYF
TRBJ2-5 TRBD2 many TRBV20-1 TGCAGTGCTACTAAAGCGGGGGGGATTCAAGAGACCCAGTACTTC CSATKAGGIQETQYF
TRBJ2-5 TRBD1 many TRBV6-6 TGTGCCAGCAGCGGGACAGGGGTTCAGGAGACCCAGTACTTC CASSGTGVQETQYF
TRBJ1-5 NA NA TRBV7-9 TGTGCCAGCAGCCGGGACGTCCGGCAGCCCCAGCATTTT CASSRDVRQPQHF
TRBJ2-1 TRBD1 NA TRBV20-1 TGCAGTGCTGGACAGGGGCACTACAATGAGCAGTTCTTC CSAGQGHYNEQFF
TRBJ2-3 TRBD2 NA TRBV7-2 TGTGCCAGCAGTCGACTAGCGAGGGCCGATACGCAGTATTTT CASSRLARADTQYF
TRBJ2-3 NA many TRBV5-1 TGCGCCAGCAGCTCTCCTCAGGCCGCCGGGGGCACAGATACGCAGTATTTT CASSSPQAAGGTDTQYF
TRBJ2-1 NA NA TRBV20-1 TGCAGTGCCCTAGGCCCCTCCCTCGGCAGGGGAATCCACAATGAGCAGTTCTTC CSALGPSLGRGIHNEQFF
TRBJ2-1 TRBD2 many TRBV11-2 TGTGCCAGCAGCCAAGGGACTAGCGGGGGGGATGAGCAGTTCTTC CASSQGTSGGDEQFF
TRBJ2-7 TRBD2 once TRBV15 TGTGCCACCAGCCAAGGGAGGGGACCCTACGAGCAGTACTTC CATSQGRGPYEQYF
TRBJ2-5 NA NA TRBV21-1 TGTGCCAGCAGCAAAAGATTCGGGACTAGCGGGAGGGTTTTGGAAGAGACCCAGTACTTC CASSKRFGTSGRVLEETQYF
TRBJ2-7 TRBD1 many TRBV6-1 TGTGCCAGCCGAACGACAGGGGCCTACGAGCAGTACTTC CASRTTGAYEQYF
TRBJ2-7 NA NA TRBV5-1 TGCGCCAGCAGCTCCTTCCACATGGATGGGGCCTACGAGCAGTACTTC CASSSFHMDGAYEQYF
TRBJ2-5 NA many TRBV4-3 TGCGCCAGCAGCCAAGATCTAGGTGTAGAGACCCAGTACTTC CASSQDLGVETQYF
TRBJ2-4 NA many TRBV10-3 TGTGCCATCAGTGCGTCCGCGGGGGCCAAAAACATTCAGTACTTC CAISASAGAKNIQYF
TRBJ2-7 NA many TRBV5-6 TGTGCCAGCAGCACCCCCAGGGGTCACGAGCAGTACTTC CASSTPRGHEQYF
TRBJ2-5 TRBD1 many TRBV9 TGTGCCAGCAGCGTAGAAGGCAGGGGGCAAGAGACCCAGTACTTC CASSVEGRGQETQYF
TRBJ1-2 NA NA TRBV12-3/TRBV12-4 TGTGCCAGCAGTTACCGGGACGGGGCGCTCTATGGCTACACCTTC CASSYRDGALYGYTF
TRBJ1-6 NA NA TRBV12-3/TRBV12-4 TGTGCCAGCAACCAGGGTGTACAATCACCCCTCCACTTT CASNQGVQSPLHF
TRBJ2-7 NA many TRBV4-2 TGTGCCAGCAGCCCACGGAGTACAAGCTCCTACGAGCAGTACTTC CASSPRSTSSYEQYF
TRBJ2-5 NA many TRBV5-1 TGCGCCAGCAGCTTGGGTAATAGACAGGTCGGCGAGACCCAGTACTTC CASSLGNRQVGETQYF
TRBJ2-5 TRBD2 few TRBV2 TGTGCCAGCAGTGGGACTAGCGGGGCCGGGGAGACCCAGTACTTC CASSGTSGAGETQYF
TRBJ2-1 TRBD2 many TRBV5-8 TGTGCCAGCAGCTTGGTAACCACTAGCGGGGGTTACAATGAGCAGTTCTTC CASSLVTTSGGYNEQFF
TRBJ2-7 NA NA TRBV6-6 TGTGCCAGCAGTTCGCCATCGTTACAGGGTTTCGAGCAGTACTTC CASSSPSLQGFEQYF
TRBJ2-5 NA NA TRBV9 TGTGCCAGCAGCTCTAAGGGGGGGGGAGAGTACAATGAGCAGTACTTC CASSSKGGGEYNEQYF
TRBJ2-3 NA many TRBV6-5 TGTGCCAGCAGTTACGGGGGCACGGGAGATACGCAGTATTTT CASSYGGTGDTQYF
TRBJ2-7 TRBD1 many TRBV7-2 TGTGCCAGCAGCTTAGTAGGACAGGGGGGGACCTACGAGCAGTACTTC CASSLVGQGGTYEQYF
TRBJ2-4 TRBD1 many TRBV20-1 TGCAGTGCTAGTGGAAGGGGGCTAGCCAAAAACATTCAGTACTTC CSASGRGLAKNIQYF
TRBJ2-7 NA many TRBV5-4 TGTGCCAGCAGCTTGGTCGGCCAGGGGTGGTACGAGCAGTACTTC CASSLVGQGWYEQYF
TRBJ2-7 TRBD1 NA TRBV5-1 TGCGCCAGCAGCCTGGAGCTTGACAGGGCCACAACTCAGTACTTC CASSLELDRATTQYF
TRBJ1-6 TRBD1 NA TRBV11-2 TGTGCCAGCAACACCCCGACAGGGTTAGGTAATTTACCCCTCCACTTT CASNTPTGLGNLPLHF
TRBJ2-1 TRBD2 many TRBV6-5 TGTGCCAGCAGTTACCTAGCGGGTCAATACAATGAGCAGTTCTTC CASSYLAGQYNEQFF
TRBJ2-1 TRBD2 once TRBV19 TGTGCCAGTAAGGGAGGGCCCAATGAGCAGTTCTTC CASKGGPNEQFF
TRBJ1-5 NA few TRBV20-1 TGCAGTGCGGGCGGTTGGAGGCAGCCCCAGCATTTT CSAGGWRQPQHF
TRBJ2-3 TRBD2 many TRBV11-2 TGTGCCAGCAGCTCAGCGGGGGTTAGAGATACGCAGTATTTT CASSSAGVRDTQYF
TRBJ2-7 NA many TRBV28 TGTGCCAGCAGTTTACCCAGGGCCCTCCCCGAGCAGTACTTC CASSLPRALPEQYF
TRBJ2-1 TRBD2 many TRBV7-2 TGTGCCAGAGCTCGGGAGGGTATGCATGAGCAGTTCTTC CARAREGMHEQFF
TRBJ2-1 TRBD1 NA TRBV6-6 TGTGCCAGCAGTCCTCCCGGGACAGGGCAGAATGAGCAGTTCTTC CASSPPGTGQNEQFF
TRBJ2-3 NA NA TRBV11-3 TGTGCCAGCGCTCGGGCGGGTACCACAGATACGCAGTATTTT CASARAGTTDTQYF
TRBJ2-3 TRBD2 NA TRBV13 TGTGCCAGCAGCTTAGATCGGACTAGCGGGGGGACCACAGATACGCAGTATTTT CASSLDRTSGGTTDTQYF
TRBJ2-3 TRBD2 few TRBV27 TGTGCCAGCAGTTTCGAGCGGGGGCCTACAGATACGCAGTATTTT CASSFERGPTDTQYF
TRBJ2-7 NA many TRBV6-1 TGTGCCAGCAGTGAATCAACGGGGGGCCGACAGTACTTC CASSESTGGRQYF
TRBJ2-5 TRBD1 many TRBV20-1 TGCAGTGCCACGGGACAGATCCAAGAGACCCAGTACTTC CSATGQIQETQYF
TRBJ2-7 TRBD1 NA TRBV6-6 TGTGCCAGCAGTCGGGACAGTAAAAGCTCCCACGAGCAGTACTTC CASSRDSKSSHEQYF
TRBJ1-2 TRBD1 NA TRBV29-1 TGCAGCGTTGGAGGGCAGGGGGACTTTGGCTACACCTTC CSVGGQGDFGYTF
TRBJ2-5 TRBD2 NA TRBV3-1 TGTGCCAGCATAATAGGACTAGCGGGAGGAGAGGAGACCCAGTACTTC CASIIGLAGGEETQYF
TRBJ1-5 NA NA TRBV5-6 TGTGCCAGCAGCCTCCGGGAGGGGTGGAATCAGCCCCAGCATTTT CASSLREGWNQPQHF
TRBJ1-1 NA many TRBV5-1 TGCGCCAGCAGTGCAGGGCACACTGAAGCTTTCTTT CASSAGHTEAFF
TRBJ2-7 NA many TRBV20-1 TGCAGTGTTGAGACCAGCTCCTACGAGCAGTACTTC CSVETSSYEQYF
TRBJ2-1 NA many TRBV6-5 TGTGCCAGCAGTTACCCGCCCGTTTACAATGAGCAGTTCTTC CASSYPPVYNEQFF